This T cell receptor beta chain originates from a study of CD8 T cells in ankylosing spondylitis. Note on this clonotype: Its antigen is as yet unknown.

CDR1 is LNHDA and CDR2 is SQIVND in the germline V gene (reference sequence). Trimming took 0 bases from V and 9 from J, leaving 18 bases between them. The CDR3 has 16 residues. Findings and limits, study-wide: Clones linked to disease were reported to show significant enrichment in matched ankylosing spondylitis synovial fluid. Prior work had noted some motif variants in reactive arthritis blood and synovial fluid. Seemingly distinctive of ankylosing spondylitis blood was a TCR beta motif formed by eight highly homologous variants.

Construction of TCR beta libraries was performed using quantitative 5'-RACE with molecular barcodes. Via MiXCR, TCRdb re-called the 5' RACE reads, giving one row per CDR3 protein. The sample has 200,000 to 250,000 distinct CDR3 sequences; approximately 11% are singletons. The sample was blood, either unsorted or a sorted T cell fraction (not recorded which). The clonotype comes from a male donor with ankylosing spondylitis or in good health (not recorded which). This sequence joins TRBV19 and TRBJ2-1, with D possibly matching TRBD2 (5 bases). CDR3 in DNA: TGTGCCAGTAGTATAGATCCCACTAGGAAAGGCCGTGAGCAGTTCTTC. This translates into CASSIDPTRKGREQFF.